This paragraph reports one T cell receptor beta chain. The sample is drawn from a study of Ad26.COV2.S vaccination and SARS-CoV-2 variants. Study details: Participants got Ad26.COV2.S intramuscularly, once or twice 56 days apart.

The assay was immunoSEQ multiplex PCR, and TCRdb's table has in-frame clones only and misses some. The sample shows some 420,000 clones, 70% to 90% of them seen only once. Treatment of the sample: some 20 received Ad26.COV2.S at low or high dose, single or two shots; about 5 received placebo; per-sample allocation not given. All samples were drawn on day 63, counting from the first vaccine or placebo injection. The sequencing used peripheral blood, collected in a trial of Ad26.COV2.S vaccine versus placebo. The origin of this receptor is a person between 18 and 59 years old who received the Ad26.COV2.S COVID-19 vaccine or a placebo.

The DNA of the CDR3 is TGTGCCAGCAGCGTAGTGTCGAACTATGGCTACACCTTC. Its protein product is CASSVVSNYGYTF. The genes are TRBV9 and TRBJ1-2; D gene ambiguous. V dropped 0 bases and J dropped 2 bases, with 5 bases sitting between them. CDR1 is SGDLS and CDR2 is YYNGEE in the germline V gene. The length of the CDR3 is 13 residues.